This T cell receptor (beta chain) was found in a study of control samples from healthy donors and cancer patients. The CDR3 covers 13 residues. Deletions cut 8 bases from V and 5 bases from J, with 12 bases between. From germline, CDR1 is MDHEN and CDR2 SYDVKM. Clones were read by immunoSEQ multiplex PCR, and TCRdb kept only the in-frame ones, dropping some. The table shows more than 85,000 clones, with 92% occurring only once. V and J are TRBV28 and TRBJ2-2, with D possibly matching TRBD1 (6 bases). Source material: blood. This TCR came from a woman younger than 35 in good health. The DNA for the CDR3 is TGTGCCAGCCGCAGGGGTGGGACCGGGGAGCTGTTTTTT. Protein product: CASRRGGTGELFF.